The 23 T cell receptor beta chains listed next were all sequenced from one sample in a study of cytomegalovirus exposure and HLA in healthy donors. The PCR was carried out with 60 Vbeta primers and 13 Jbeta primers. TCRdb's table, derived via immunoSEQ multiplex PCR, lists solely in-frame clones and lacks some. This sample yields about 140,000 clones, of which approximately 63% are seen a single time; about 2.2% belongs to the top ten. Material: PBMCs. These receptors were collected from a woman aged 60 to 75 in good health and CMV-seropositive.

CDR3 sequence reads: CASSPGPGEAFF. DNA of the CDR3: TGTGCCAGCAGCCCAGGGCCCGGTGAAGCTTTCTTT. The V and J genes are TRBV11-2 and TRBJ1-1; D may be TRBD1 (5 bases). Trimming removed 5 bases from V and 7 bases from J, with 11 bases in between. CDR1 and CDR2 from the germline V gene are SGHAT and FQNNGV. The CDR3 runs 12 residues.

This chain joins TRBV2 and TRBJ1-2; possibly TRBD1 for D (5 bases). The CDR3 runs 13 residues. Trimming pared 0 bases from V and 5 bases from J, leaving 7 bases between. The germline V gene encodes CDR1 SNHLY and CDR2 FYNNEI. The CDR3 DNA sequence: TGTGCCAGCAGTGAAGCGACAGATTATGGCTACACCTTC. Protein: CASSEATDYGYTF.

This CDR3 is CASSPDRVGGYNEQFF. CDR3 in DNA: TGTGCCAGCAGCCCCGACAGGGTGGGGGGTTACAATGAGCAGTTCTTC. The chain joins TRBV7-9 to TRBJ2-1; tentative D call: TRBD1 (7 bases). V gave up 5 bases and J gave up 4 bases, with 18 bases separating them. The CDR3 covers 16 residues. From germline, CDR1 is SEHNR and CDR2 FQNEAQ (reference sequence).

The rearrangement uses TRBV7-7 and TRBJ1-4; 7 bases align to TRBD1. Germline CDR1 and CDR2: SSHAT and FNYEAQ (reference sequence). The CDR3 is made up of 15 amino acids. Trimming cost V 1 base and J 7 bases; bases outside gene matches: 6. The CDR3 here is CASSLGTGVAEKLFF. The CDR3 DNA sequence: TGTGCCAGCAGCTTAGGCACAGGGGTGGCTGAAAAACTGTTTTTT.

The chain carries TRBV4-1 and TRBJ2-7; D ambiguous. This CDR3 region has 15 residues. CDR1 and CDR2 (germline): MGHRA, YSYEKL. V was pared by 1 base and J by 1 base, with 11 bases between. The CDR3, as DNA: TGCGCCAGCAGCCAAGTAGGAGACTTTTCCTACGAGCAGTACTTC. It encodes CASSQVGDFSYEQYF.

V and J are TRBV2 and TRBJ1-1, with TRBD1 matching over 7 bases. CDR3 size: 15 residues. Germline V gives CDR1 SNHLY, CDR2 FYNNEI. V lost 8 bases, J lost 4 bases, and 13 bases stayed unmatched. The DNA of the CDR3 is TGTGCCAGCGAAGGGACAGCTAGCAGGGGCACTGAAGCTTTCTTT. Residues: CASEGTASRGTEAFF.

J is TRBJ2-5 and V is TRBV6-5, with a possible D match to TRBD2 (5 bases). The length of the CDR3 is 15 residues. The germline V and J ends were trimmed by 8 bases and 5 bases, with 21 bases remaining between them. CDR1 and CDR2 from the germline V gene are MNHEY and SVGAGI. CDR3 residues: CASGGGLKPGETQYF. The DNA for the CDR3 is TGTGCCAGCGGAGGCGGGCTAAAGCCGGGGGAGACCCAGTACTTC.

The genes are TRBV19 and TRBJ2-7, with 7 bases fitting TRBD2. The CDR3 loop spans 15 amino acids. Germline CDR1 reads LNHDA; CDR2 reads SQIVND (reference sequence). Losses at the gene ends were 2 bases for V and 0 bases for J; bases not matched to a gene: 4. CDR3 DNA: TGTGCCAGTAGTATACGTCGCGGGAGCTCCTACGAGCAGTACTTC. The encoded protein is CASSIRRGSSYEQYF.

The chain combines TRBV19 with TRBJ1-1; D is unclear. The V gene's germline CDR1 is LNHDA and CDR2 SQIVND (reference sequence). V lost 1 base, J lost 3 bases, and 6 bases lay in between. This CDR3 spans 13 amino acids. The CDR3 nucleotides read TGTGCCAGTAGTATAGGGAGGGACACTGAAGCTTTCTTT. It translates to CASSIGRDTEAFF.

V and J are TRBV7-3 and TRBJ2-1; TRBD1 might be the D (5 bases). This CDR3 has 12 amino acids. V was clipped by 7 bases and J by 7 bases, with 11 bases between them. The germline V gene has CDR1 SGHTA and CDR2 FQGTGA. The CDR3 DNA reads TGTGCCAGCAAGGGTGCAGGGAATGAGCAGTTCTTC. Translated, it gives CASKGAGNEQFF.

This clone has just a few counts. This chain links TRBV30 with TRBJ2-1; D is unclear. This CDR3 has 11 residues. From germline, CDR1 is GTSNPN and CDR2 SVGIG (reference sequence). Trimming shortened V by 3 bases and J by 7 bases, and 7 bases separated the two germline ends. The CDR3 DNA follows: TGTGCCTGGAGGGCGGAAAATGAGCAGTTCTTC. This sequence encodes CAWRAENEQFF.

This clone was detected a few times. The rearrangement links TRBV15 to TRBJ2-3; 7 bases agree with TRBD2. Germline V CDR1 and CDR2: LNHNV, YYDKDF (reference sequence). J lost 3 bases, V lost 1 base, and 7 bases had no gene match. CDR3 length: 16 amino acids. The CDR3 protein is CATSRGSGEGTDTQYF. In nucleotides, the CDR3 is TGTGCCACCAGCAGAGGGAGCGGGGAGGGTACAGATACGCAGTATTTT.

The rearrangement joins TRBV5-6 to TRBJ2-5; D is perhaps TRBD1 (6 bases). V lost 0 bases, J lost 1 base, and 13 bases lay in between. The CDR3 consists of 16 residues. From germline, CDR1 is SGHDT and CDR2 YYEEEE. CDR3 residues: CASSLVGRGRQETQYF. CDR3 DNA sequence: TGTGCCAGCAGCTTGGTTGGCAGGGGCCGCCAAGAGACCCAGTACTTC. Full variable domain (rest looked up from reference TRBV5-6 and TRBJ2-5): DAGVTQSPTHLIKTRGQQVTLRCSPKSGHDTVSWYQQALGQGPQFIFQYYEEEERQRGNFPDRFSGHQFPNYSSELNVNALLLGDSALYLCASSLVGRGRQETQYFGPGTRLLVL.

The chain combines TRBV7-9 with TRBJ1-4; D may be TRBD1 (5 bases). The length of the CDR3 is 15 residues. CDR1 is SEHNR, CDR2 FQNEAQ, per germline (reference sequence). Trimming cost V 1 base and J 3 bases, with 9 bases left between them. CDR3 in amino acids: CASSLEGMANEKLFF. CDR3 coding DNA: TGTGCCAGCAGCTTAGAGGGGATGGCTAATGAAAAACTGTTTTTT.

This rearrangement joins TRBV2 to TRBJ1-5; tentative D call: TRBD1 (5 bases). The CDR3 contains 14 residues. Trimming took off 11 bases at V and 1 base at J, with 15 bases between the two ends. The germline CDR1 and CDR2 sequences are SNHLY and FYNNEI. CDR3 bases: TGTGCCTCAAGGGGTGGGGGGAGCAATCAGCCCCAGCATTTT. Its translation is CASRGGGSNQPQHF.

The chain couples TRBV5-1 to TRBJ2-5; TRBD2 might be the D (5 bases). This CDR3 has 14 amino acids. Trimming cost V 2 bases and J 4 bases, with 12 bases left between them. CDR1 and CDR2 from the germline V gene are SGHRS and YFSETQ. The CDR3 region is CASSFKGSGETQYF. Written as DNA, the CDR3 is TGCGCCAGCAGCTTCAAAGGGAGCGGAGAGACCCAGTACTTC.

The genes are TRBV4-1 and TRBJ1-1; the match to TRBD1 covers 8 bases. Germline lookup yields CDR1 MGHRA and CDR2 YSYEKL. There are 17 residues in the CDR3. The junction had 7 bases not matched to a gene; V was cut back by 0 bases and J by 1 base. CDR3 residues: CASSQEMLGTGNTEAFF. CDR3 bases: TGCGCCAGCAGCCAAGAGATGCTGGGGACAGGGAACACTGAAGCTTTCTTT.

This clone appeared a single time. V gene TRBV7-3 combines with J gene TRBJ1-2, with D possibly TRBD1 on 5 matching bases. Trimming took off 5 bases at V and 2 bases at J, with 9 bases between the two ends. Germline CDR1 is SGHTA and CDR2 is FQGTGA. This CDR3 comprises 13 residues. This chain's CDR3 is CASSTDRNYGYTF. CDR3 DNA: TGTGCCAGCAGCACCGACAGAAACTATGGCTACACCTTC.

V gene TRBV7-9 combines with J gene TRBJ2-3; TRBD2 agrees at 7 bases. Per the germline V gene, CDR1 is SEHNR and CDR2 is FQNEAQ (reference sequence). V lost 1 base, J lost 6 bases, and 13 bases stayed unmatched. This CDR3 is 17 amino acids long. The DNA of the CDR3 is TGTGCCAGCAGCTTAGTTCCCAGCGGGACTGTTGGGGATACGCAGTATTTT. This sequence encodes CASSLVPSGTVGDTQYF.

The CDR3 loop is CASSQGSQPQHF. CDR3 DNA: TGTGCCAGCAGCCAGGGTTCCCAGCCCCAGCATTTT. The rearrangement uses TRBV28 and TRBJ1-5; a weak D match, TRBD1 (5 bases). Germline V CDR1 and CDR2: MDHEN, SYDVKM. CDR3 length: 12 residues. Trimming left V 6 bases short and J 7 bases short, with 10 bases between.

The rearrangement links TRBV27 to TRBJ1-1, with no clear D. The length of the CDR3 is 14 residues. CDR1 MNHEY and CDR2 SMNVEV come from the germline V gene (reference sequence). V gave up 3 bases and J gave up 9 bases, with 17 bases separating them. This CDR3 is CASSFSGRVSKAFF. The CDR3 nucleotides read TGTGCCAGCAGTTTCTCCGGGAGGGTATCGAAAGCTTTCTTT.

This clone was seen only a few times. V usage is TRBV6-5 and J usage is TRBJ2-7, with TRBD2 identical over 8 bases. Germline values: CDR1 MNHEY, CDR2 SVGAGI. The CDR3 totals 15 residues. The ends lost 4 bases at V and 3 bases at J; junction bases unmatched: 8. The CDR3 DNA is TGTGCCAGCAGTTTGGGACTAGTCTCCGGCTACGAGCAGTACTTC. Protein sequence: CASSLGLVSGYEQYF.

The chain employs TRBV29-1 and TRBJ2-1; TRBD2 might be the D (5 bases). V was cut by 2 bases and J by 7 bases, with 9 bases left in between. This CDR3 comprises 12 residues. The germline V gene encodes CDR1 SQVTM and CDR2 ANQGSEA. The CDR3 sequence is CSVELARNEQFF. For the CDR3, the DNA is TGCAGCGTTGAACTAGCCCGGAATGAGCAGTTCTTC.